These 17 T cell receptor beta chains originate from one sample sequenced in a study of siplizumab effects on memory and regulatory T cells. The table came from immunoSEQ multiplex PCR; TCRdb's copy has only in-frame clones and leaves some out. This table has tens of thousands of clones, 94% appearing once. Sequencing was performed on non-Treg CD4+ T cells sorted from blood. These receptors all stem from a human donor in good health.

The J gene is TRBJ2-5, the V gene TRBV7-2, with 7 bases identical to TRBD2. Germline V gene lookup returns CDR1 SGHTA and CDR2 FQGNSA. Trimming removed 5 bases from V and 5 bases from J; junction bases left unmatched: 5. The CDR3 has 13 residues. The CDR3 here is CASSVGLVETQYF. CDR3 nucleotide sequence: TGTGCCAGCAGCGTAGGACTAGTGGAGACCCAGTACTTC.

This rearrangement joins TRBV20-1 to TRBJ2-3; unclear D gene. The CDR3 has 11 amino acids. V shed 8 bases and J shed 5 bases, with 11 bases lying between them. Germline CDR1 reads DFQATT; CDR2 reads SNEGSKA (reference sequence). CDR3 amino acids: CSIPSGDTQYF. The CDR3, as DNA: TGCAGTATACCCTCGGGAGATACGCAGTATTTT.

The chain couples TRBV9 to TRBJ2-2, with D possibly matching TRBD1 (6 bases). Between the trimmed V and J ends, which lost 4 bases and 9 bases, there was a span of 13 bases. The germline CDR1 and CDR2 sequences are SGDLS and YYNGEE. The CDR3 totals 13 residues. CDR3 region: CASSPRTVRELFF. For the CDR3, the DNA is TGTGCCAGCAGCCCACGGACAGTCCGGGAGCTGTTTTTT.

The sample holds one count of this clone. This rearrangement joins TRBV2 to TRBJ1-1, with D uncertain. V lost 5 bases and J 7 bases, leaving 8 bases between the germline ends. The germline V gene has CDR1 SNHLY and CDR2 FYNNEI. The CDR3 runs to 11 residues. The DNA for the CDR3 is TGTGCCAGCAGTTTGACACTTGAAGCTTTCTTT. Translated, it gives CASSLTLEAFF. Variable domain in full (rest from reference TRBV2 and TRBJ1-1): EPEVTQTPSHQVTQMGQEVILRCVPISNHLYFYWYRQILGQKVEFLVSFYNNEISEKSEIFDDQFSVERPDGSNFTLKIRSTKLEDSAMYFCASSLTLEAFFGQGTRLTVV.

This chain links TRBV28 with TRBJ1-4; D remains ambiguous. This CDR3 comprises 13 residues. Germline CDR1 reads MDHEN; CDR2 reads SYDVKM. The V gene lost 7 bases and the J gene lost 4 bases, with 10 bases spanning the gap. CDR3 amino acids: CASKGTLNEKLFF. CDR3 DNA sequence: TGTGCCAGCAAGGGCACACTTAATGAAAAACTGTTTTTT.

This chain connects TRBV5-1 to TRBJ1-3; no firm D call. CDR1 is SGHRS and CDR2 is YFSETQ in the germline V gene. The length of the CDR3 is 15 residues. V lost 1 base to trimming and J lost 0 bases, with 8 bases between them. The CDR3 loop is CASSLSVSSGNTIYF. CDR3 nucleotides: TGCGCCAGCAGCTTGTCGGTATCCTCTGGAAACACCATATATTTT.

The rearrangement joins TRBV4-1 to TRBJ2-4; D is ambiguous. V was shortened by 5 bases and J by 0 bases, with 8 bases between the two germline ends. The germline V gene has CDR1 MGHRA and CDR2 YSYEKL. CDR3 length: 14 residues. The CDR3 loop is CASSEYRAKNIQYF. The CDR3 DNA sequence: TGCGCCAGCAGCGAATACAGAGCCAAAAACATTCAGTACTTC.

The chain uses TRBV30 and TRBJ2-7; TRBD2 is a possible D gene (5 bases). The CDR3 consists of 14 residues. V was clipped by 3 bases and J by 2 bases, with 14 bases between them. CDR1 and CDR2 (germline): GTSNPN, SVGIG (reference sequence). CDR3: CAWRALGATYEQYF. As DNA, the CDR3 is TGTGCCTGGAGGGCCCTGGGAGCGACCTACGAGCAGTACTTC.

The rearrangement uses TRBV29-1 and TRBJ1-2; D is possibly TRBD1 (6 bases). The CDR3 covers 16 residues. The germline CDR1 and CDR2 sequences are SQVTM and ANQGSEA. Trimming shortened V by 7 bases and J by 5 bases, and 26 bases separated the two germline ends. CDR3 protein: CSAYIITGRVGYGYTF. Here the CDR3 DNA reads TGCAGCGCCTACATAATAACAGGGCGGGTAGGATATGGCTACACCTTC.

The chain couples TRBV2 to TRBJ1-4; TRBD1 is a possible D gene (6 bases). The CDR3 is 12 amino acids. The germline gives CDR1 SNHLY, CDR2 FYNNEI. The V end lost 7 bases, the J end lost 7 bases, and 10 bases lay between the germline ends. This CDR3 is CASKGRGEKLFF. CDR3 DNA: TGTGCCAGCAAAGGCAGGGGTGAAAAACTGTTTTTT.

The chain carries TRBV5-5 and TRBJ2-6; 7 bases match TRBD1. From germline, CDR1 is SGHKS and CDR2 YYEKEE (reference sequence). The CDR3 contains 19 residues. V shed 2 bases, J shed 0 bases, and the junction held 11 bases outside the gene matches. The CDR3: CASSFMAQGVRSGANVLTF. CDR3 sequence (DNA): TGTGCCAGCAGCTTTATGGCGCAGGGGGTGCGCTCTGGGGCCAACGTCCTGACTTTC.

This clone was seen just once. The chain joins TRBV7-3 to TRBJ2-7; TRBD1 matches at 7 bases. After removal of 2 bases from V and 4 bases from J, the junction contained 2 bases not matched to a gene. This CDR3 region has 13 residues. Germline CDR1 reads SGHTA; CDR2 reads FQGTGA. CDR3 nucleotides: TGTGCCAGCAGCTTAGGGACAGTATACGAGCAGTACTTC. It is translated as CASSLGTVYEQYF. Together with reference TRBV7-3 and TRBJ2-7, the CDR3 gives the full variable domain: GAGVSQTPSNKVTEKGKYVELRCDPISGHTALYWYRQSLGQGPEFLIYFQGTGAADDSGLPNDRFFAVRPEGSVSTLKIQRTERGDSAVYLCASSLGTVYEQYFGPGTRLTVT.

V is TRBV6-5 and J is TRBJ1-2; 9 nucleotides match TRBD1. This CDR3 comprises 14 residues. The germline CDR1 and CDR2 sequences are MNHEY and SVGAGI. V shed 8 bases, J shed 7 bases, and the junction held 11 bases outside the gene matches. CDR3 in amino acids: CASGSDRGLVGYTF. In nucleotides, the CDR3 is TGTGCCAGCGGCTCGGACAGGGGACTGGTTGGCTACACCTTC.

The rearrangement uses TRBV5-1 and TRBJ1-2; D is uncertain. V was pared by 4 bases and J by 5 bases, with 9 bases between. Looked up from germline, CDR1 is SGHRS and CDR2 is YFSETQ. The CDR3 loop spans 12 amino acids. DNA for the CDR3: TGCGCCAGCAGCCTGGGCGAGTATGGCTACACCTTC. It is translated as CASSLGEYGYTF.

With regard to this clone: Within the sample, other DNA sequences also encode this same CDR3. This sequence joins TRBV30 and TRBJ1-5, with TRBD1 as a possible D gene (6 bases). V was pared by 0 bases and J by 4 bases, with 7 bases between. The CDR3 has 13 amino acids. Germline values: CDR1 GTSNPN, CDR2 SVGIG (reference sequence). DNA of the CDR3: TGTGCCTGGAGTGTACAGGGAAATCAGCCCCAGCATTTT. This sequence encodes CAWSVQGNQPQHF.

The rearrangement joins TRBV13 to TRBJ2-4; possibly TRBD1 or TRBD2 for D (6 bases each). Germline CDR1 reads PRHDT; CDR2 reads FYEKMQ (reference sequence). Trimming left V 6 bases short and J 7 bases short, with 19 bases between. The CDR3 is made up of 15 amino acids. DNA for the CDR3: TGTGCCAGCAGTGTACTAGGTGGGGGGCAGAACATTCAGTACTTC. This gives the protein CASSVLGGGQNIQYF.

The rearrangement links TRBV2 to TRBJ2-2; 8 positions agree with TRBD2. This CDR3 contains 16 residues. Trimming removed 9 bases from V and 2 bases from J; junction bases left unmatched: 11. Germline V gene data show CDR1 as SNHLY and CDR2 as FYNNEI. The CDR3 loop reads CASQGTRFANTGELFF. The CDR3 bases are TGTGCCAGTCAGGGGACTAGATTTGCCAACACCGGGGAGCTGTTTTTT.